The clone carrying this T cell receptor (beta chain) was seen ten or more times. The antigen remains undetermined. This record belongs to a study of naive and memory T cell subsets. The beta constant-region primer was an equimolar mix of two oligonucleotides covering TRBC1 and TRBC2. Nested alpha and beta constant-region primers with the SP2 primer drove four PCR rounds on ligated cDNA. Via MiXCR, TCRdb re-called the UMI-ligation and nested PCR reads, giving one row per CDR3 protein. The sample carries 75,000 to 85,000 distinct CDR3 sequences, around 13% recorded once. Study-wide results and caveats: RNA-based TCR counts may shift with T cell activation and differentiation. Over 85% of naive TCR sequences appeared only once, unlike memory subsets.

Cells stained for CD3, CD4, CD8, CD45RA, CD27 and viability were sorted into four CD45RA/CD27 subsets. This TCR was sampled from a human donor in good health. The sample comprised central memory CD4+ T cells from blood.

Here the CDR3 reads CASKALATGELFF. CDR3 DNA: TGTGCCAGCAAAGCCCTGGCCACCGGGGAGCTGTTTTTT. The chain combines TRBV2 with TRBJ2-2; D gene ambiguous. The CDR3 has 13 amino acids. Per the germline V gene, CDR1 is SNHLY and CDR2 is FYNNEI. V was trimmed by 7 bases and J by 4 bases, leaving 10 bases between them.